A selection of T cell receptor beta chains follows, all from one sample in a study of OX40 agonist ivuxolimab in advanced cancers. Clones were read by immunoSEQ multiplex PCR, and TCRdb kept only the in-frame ones, dropping some. Of about 150,000 clones in the sample, 85% to 95% were seen once. The sample in question was CD4+ or CD8+ T cells sorted from blood, obtained in a trial of the OX40 agonist ivuxolimab. These receptors all come from an adult with an advanced solid tumor such as melanoma, head and neck, liver or kidney cancer. The CDR3 runs from the conserved cysteine through the conserved F or W. The D gene is left open where the match is weak. Rows give clone size only sometimes, using once, few, many, or a class for an expanded clone.

TRBD2	few	TRBV7-7	TRBJ2-1	CASSLGTSGLKQFF	TGTGCCAGCAGCCTCGGGACTAGCGGCCTTAAGCAGTTCTTC
TRBD1	-	TRBV5-3	TRBJ2-7	CARSWGQGLYEQYF	TGTGCCAGAAGCTGGGGACAGGGTCTCTACGAGCAGTACTTC
TRBD1	-	TRBV6-5	TRBJ1-1	CASSRSDRDGEAFF	TGTGCCAGCAGTCGCTCGGACAGGGATGGTGAAGCTTTCTTT
TRBD1	-	TRBV27	TRBJ2-7	CASSFLSGQEAYEQYF	TGTGCCAGCAGTTTCCTATCGGGACAGGAAGCCTACGAGCAGTACTTC
-	-	TRBV7-2	TRBJ2-7	CASSYRVGPNYEQYF	TGTGCCAGCAGCTACCGGGTAGGGCCGAACTACGAGCAGTACTTC
-	once	TRBV18	TRBJ2-5	CASRWGLQETQYF	TGTGCCAGCAGATGGGGGCTGCAAGAGACCCAGTACTTC
-	-	TRBV19	TRBJ1-2	CASTPRANGGYTF	TGTGCCAGTACCCCGCGGGCCAACGGTGGCTACACCTTC
-	-	TRBV7-2	TRBJ2-5	CASSFNSGRETQYF	TGTGCCAGCAGCTTTAATTCGGGCCGAGAGACCCAGTACTTC
TRBD1	-	TRBV27	TRBJ1-2	CASSAWDRVVGYTF	TGTGCCAGCAGTGCCTGGGACAGGGTGGTAGGCTACACCTTC
-	-	TRBV30	TRBJ1-4	CAWSVRGHSEKLFF	TGTGCCTGGAGTGTGAGGGGACATTCTGAAAAACTGTTTTTT
TRBD1	-	TRBV6-7	TRBJ2-3	CASSYSCGTGTADTQYF	TGTGCCAGCAGTTACTCGTGCGGGACAGGGACGGCGGATACGCAGTATTTT
-	-	TRBV5-6	TRBJ2-1	CASSLSRQGHNEQFF	TGTGCCAGCAGCTTGTCTCGGCAGGGACACAATGAGCAGTTCTTC
-	once	TRBV2	TRBJ1-2	CASRMTPDYGYTF	TGTGCCAGCAGGATGACACCGGACTATGGCTACACCTTC
-	once	TRBV5-5	TRBJ1-2	CASSSGTYGYTF	TGTGCCAGCAGCTCCGGGACCTATGGCTACACCTTC
-	-	TRBV6-4	TRBJ2-7	CASRRPEQYF	TGTGCCAGCCGGAGGCCCGAGCAGTACTTC
-	-	TRBV30	TRBJ2-5	CARSLKTQYF	TGTGCCCGGAGTTTAAAGACCCAGTACTTC
-	-	TRBV7-2	TRBJ1-1	CASSIRTGNSEAFF	TGTGCCAGCAGCATTCGTACTGGGAACTCTGAAGCTTTCTTT
TRBD1	-	TRBV29-1	TRBJ1-2	CSGGQGARGYTF	TGCAGCGGGGGACAGGGGGCGCGGGGCTACACCTTC
TRBD2	-	TRBV7-2	TRBJ2-7	CASSFRTSGDYEQYF	TGTGCCAGCAGCTTCCGGACTAGCGGAGACTACGAGCAGTACTTC
-	-	TRBV11-2	TRBJ2-1	CASSQGPGTSNEQFF	TGTGCCAGCAGCCAAGGGCCCGGGACAAGTAATGAGCAGTTCTTC
-	-	TRBV21-1	TRBJ1-1	CASSLHRKTNTEAFF	TGTGCCAGCAGCCTACACAGGAAGACGAACACTGAAGCTTTCTTT
TRBD2	-	TRBV28	TRBJ2-7	CASSWGGRRGEQYF	TGTGCCAGCTCATGGGGGGGTAGGCGTGGGGAGCAGTACTTC
TRBD1	-	TRBV5-6	TRBJ1-6	CASSPTGTGGGWGNSPLHF	TGTGCCAGCAGCCCGACCGGGACAGGGGGCGGTTGGGGTAATTCACCCCTCCACTTT
TRBD2	-	TRBV27	TRBJ2-7	CASSLSGGFYEQYF	TGTGCCAGCAGTTTATCGGGAGGGTTTTACGAGCAGTACTTC
-	-	TRBV19	TRBJ2-7	CASSTGGARIGFEQYF	TGTGCCAGTAGTACTGGAGGGGCGCGGATCGGTTTCGAGCAGTACTTC
-	-	TRBV5-1	TRBJ1-2	CASSLVGRDYGYTF	TGCGCCAGCAGCTTGGTTGGCAGAGACTATGGCTACACCTTC
TRBD2	-	TRBV27	TRBJ2-5	CASSLLKGGVETQYF	TGTGCCAGCAGTTTATTAAAGGGAGGGGTAGAGACCCAGTACTTC
-	-	TRBV9	TRBJ2-2	CASSPDPTGSGELFF	TGTGCCAGCAGCCCCGACCCGACAGGCTCCGGGGAGCTGTTTTTT
TRBD1	-	TRBV7-9	TRBJ1-2	CASSENRGANYGYTF	TGTGCCAGCAGCGAAAACAGGGGCGCTAACTATGGCTACACCTTC
-	-	TRBV6-5	TRBJ1-2	CASSYQVDYGYTF	TGTGCCAGCAGTTATCAAGTGGACTATGGCTACACCTTC